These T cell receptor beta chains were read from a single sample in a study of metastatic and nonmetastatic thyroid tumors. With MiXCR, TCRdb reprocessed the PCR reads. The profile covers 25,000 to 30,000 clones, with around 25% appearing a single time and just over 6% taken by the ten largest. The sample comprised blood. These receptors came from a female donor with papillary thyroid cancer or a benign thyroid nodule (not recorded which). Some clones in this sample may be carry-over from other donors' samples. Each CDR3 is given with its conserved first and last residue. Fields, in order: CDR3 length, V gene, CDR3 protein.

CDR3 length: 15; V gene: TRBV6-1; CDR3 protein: CASSSRDGGYYEQYF
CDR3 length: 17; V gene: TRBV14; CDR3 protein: CASSQSSGITRTGELFF
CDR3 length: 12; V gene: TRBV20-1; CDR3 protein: CSARPYRYEQYF
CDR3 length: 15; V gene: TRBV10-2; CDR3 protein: CASRADRVEDEKLFF
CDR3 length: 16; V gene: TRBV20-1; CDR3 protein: CSARGLAGVGQDTQYF
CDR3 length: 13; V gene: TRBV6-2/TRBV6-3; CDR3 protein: CASLSIPKETQYF
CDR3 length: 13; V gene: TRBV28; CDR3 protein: CASSGLNTGELFF
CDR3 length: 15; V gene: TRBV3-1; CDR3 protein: CASSQGDRGCTEAFF
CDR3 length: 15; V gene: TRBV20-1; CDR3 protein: CSGEDVERKAYEQYF
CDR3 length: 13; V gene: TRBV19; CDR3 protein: CASSPGQRQPQHF
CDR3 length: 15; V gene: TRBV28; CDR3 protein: CASSSRTSFTDTQYF
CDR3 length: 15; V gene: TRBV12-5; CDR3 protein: CASGLVDRADYGYTF
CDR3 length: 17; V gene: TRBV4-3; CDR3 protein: CASSQDRSSGSSYEQYF
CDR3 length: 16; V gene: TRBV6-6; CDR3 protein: CASSYSTSGRRDTQYF
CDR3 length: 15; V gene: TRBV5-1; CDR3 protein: CASSSEGSGGNTIYF
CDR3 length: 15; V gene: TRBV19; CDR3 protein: CASSSPPLRTGELFF
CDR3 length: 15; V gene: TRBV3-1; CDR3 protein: CASSQDTRGNTEAFF
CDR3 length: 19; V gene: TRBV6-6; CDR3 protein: CASRREGQGTTEKNTEAFF
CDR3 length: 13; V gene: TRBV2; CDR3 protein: CASTDEKGQPQHF
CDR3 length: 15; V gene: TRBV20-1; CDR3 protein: CSARDGLAVSETQYF
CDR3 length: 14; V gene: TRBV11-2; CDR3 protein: CASSFFGEGSEQFF
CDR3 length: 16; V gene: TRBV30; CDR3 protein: CAWSAPLGRHTGELFF